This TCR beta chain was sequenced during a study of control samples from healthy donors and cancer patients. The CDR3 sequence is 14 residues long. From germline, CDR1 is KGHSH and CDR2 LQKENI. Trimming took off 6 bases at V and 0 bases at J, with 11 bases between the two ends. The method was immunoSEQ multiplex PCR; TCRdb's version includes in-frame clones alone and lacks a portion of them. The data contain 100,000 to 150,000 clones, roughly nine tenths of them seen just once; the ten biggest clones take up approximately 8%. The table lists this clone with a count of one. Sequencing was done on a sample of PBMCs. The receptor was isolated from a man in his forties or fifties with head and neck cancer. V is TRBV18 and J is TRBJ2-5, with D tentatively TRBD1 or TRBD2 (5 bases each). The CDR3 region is CASSTGTYQETQYF. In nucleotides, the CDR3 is TGTGCCAGCTCCACTGGGACGTACCAAGAGACCCAGTACTTC.